This TCR beta chain was recovered during a study of blood T cells in healthy people across ages. Study-wide results and limits: Naive T cell percentage strongly correlated with TCR beta diversity.

V gave up 4 bases and J gave up 11 bases, with 17 bases separating them. The length of the CDR3 is 13 residues. From germline, CDR1 is SGHTA and CDR2 FQGNSA. With regard to this clonotype: The antigen is unknown. Just one base apart from a much larger clone, this may be a read error.

Extraction of total RNA produced a minimum of 5.5 micrograms from each sample. Next came a second PCR, run for about 7 to 11 cycles, which used a sample-barcoded 5' primer along with a J-beta primer mix. Template switching added a 12-random-nucleotide identifier to every cDNA molecule. MiXCR was run by TCRdb on the 5' RACE reads, yielding one entry per CDR3 protein. The profile shows some 1.5 million distinct CDR3 sequences, roughly 30% of them singletons. The receptor's source is a woman younger than 45 in good health. The specimen sequenced was blood. The chain links TRBV7-2 to TRBJ2-5; possibly TRBD2 for D (5 bases). The CDR3 DNA reads as TGTGCCAGCAGCTCGCCCGGGGTCAATGAGCAGTACTTC. This encodes CASSSPGVNEQYF. Complete variable domain (other parts from reference TRBV7-2 and TRBJ2-5): GAGVSQSPSNKVTEKGKDVELRCDPISGHTALYWYRQSLGQGLEFLIYFQGNSAPDKSGLPSDRFSAERTGGSVSTLTIQRTQQEDSAVYLCASSSPGVNEQYFGPGTRLLVL.